A selection of T cell receptor beta chains follows, all from one sample in a study of control samples from healthy donors and cancer patients. TCRdb keeps only in-frame clones here, not all; method: immunoSEQ multiplex PCR. There are tens of thousands of clones in the sample; roughly 90% occur only once, and around 1% lies in the top ten. The sample was blood. These receptors all come from a woman in her twenties or thirties in good health. CDR3s include the opening cysteine and the closing phenylalanine or tryptophan. The D gene is left open where the match is weak. The size entry is marked missing in some rows and otherwise reads once, few, many or a size class.

d_call	j_call	v_call	clone_size	cdr3_aa	cdr3_nt
NA	TRBJ1-2	TRBV7-9	NA	CASSLEGRYGYTF	TGTGCCAGCAGCTTGGAGGGGAGATATGGCTACACCTTC
NA	TRBJ1-2	TRBV30	many	CAWKQLHGYTF	TGTGCCTGGAAACAATTGCATGGCTACACCTTC
NA	TRBJ1-1	TRBV24-1	NA	CATSEGLDTEAFF	TGTGCCACCAGTGAAGGGTTGGACACTGAAGCTTTCTTT
NA	TRBJ2-1	TRBV4-2	NA	CASSQGLRGYNEQFF	TGTGCCAGCAGCCAAGGTCTGCGGGGATACAATGAGCAGTTCTTC
TRBD1	TRBJ1-3	TRBV28	NA	CASSLPRTGLRGTIYF	TGTGCCAGCAGTTTGCCGAGGACAGGCCTAAGAGGCACCATATATTTT
TRBD1	TRBJ2-3	TRBV5-1	NA	CASSVDRGTDTQYF	TGCGCCAGCAGCGTGGACAGGGGAACAGATACGCAGTATTTT
NA	TRBJ1-5	TRBV2	NA	CASSDGYSNQPQHF	TGTGCCAGCAGTGACGGGTATAGCAATCAGCCCCAGCATTTT
TRBD1	TRBJ2-7	TRBV20-1	few	CSASLQGLIYEQYF	TGCAGTGCTAGTCTACAGGGGCTTATCTACGAGCAGTACTTC
NA	TRBJ2-1	TRBV2	NA	CASSTTPSYDNEQFF	TGTGCCAGCAGTACCACGCCGTCTTATGACAATGAGCAGTTCTTC
NA	TRBJ1-2	TRBV11-2	few	CASSLNSGSLRGYTF	TGTGCCAGCAGCTTAAATTCCGGATCGCTCAGAGGCTACACCTTC
NA	TRBJ1-5	TRBV11-2	once	CASSSTRGWGATQPQHF	TGTGCCAGCAGCTCAACGCGAGGTTGGGGGGCTACTCAGCCCCAGCATTTT
TRBD2	TRBJ2-2	TRBV5-5	NA	CASSLFAAGGGTGELFF	TGTGCCAGCAGCTTGTTCGCAGCGGGAGGGGGGACCGGGGAGCTGTTTTTT
NA	TRBJ2-1	TRBV6-1	NA	CASSSGDSYNEQFF	TGTGCCAGCAGTTCCGGAGACTCCTACAATGAGCAGTTCTTC
NA	TRBJ1-5	TRBV5-1	NA	CASSSGEGPFQPQHF	TGCGCCAGCAGCTCAGGAGAGGGCCCCTTTCAGCCCCAGCATTTT
TRBD1	TRBJ2-7	TRBV18	NA	CASSPPPDRVGFKYF	TGTGCCAGCTCACCACCCCCGGACAGGGTAGGATTCAAGTACTTC
TRBD2	TRBJ2-1	TRBV6-6	NA	CASSPSGGDNEQFF	TGTGCCAGCAGTCCGAGCGGGGGAGACAATGAGCAGTTCTTC
NA	TRBJ2-1	TRBV18	NA	CASSSPGSSYNEQFF	TGTGCCAGCTCGTCCCCAGGGAGCTCCTACAATGAGCAGTTCTTC
NA	TRBJ1-3	TRBV10-3	NA	CAISDPGRSSGNTIYF	TGTGCCATCAGTGACCCGGGCCGAAGCTCTGGAAACACCATATATTTT
NA	TRBJ2-5	TRBV5-4	NA	CASSLPGGQETQYF	TGTGCCAGCAGCCTGCCTGGGGGTCAAGAGACCCAGTACTTC
NA	TRBJ2-3	TRBV14	NA	CASSQVRQAGDTQYF	TGTGCCAGCAGCCAAGTGCGGCAGGCCGGGGATACGCAGTATTTT
NA	TRBJ1-2	TRBV19	NA	CASSIPRGTYGYTF	TGTGCCAGTAGTATCCCCCGGGGGACTTATGGCTACACCTTC
NA	TRBJ1-1	TRBV7-9	NA	CASSSGVNTEAFF	TGTGCCAGCAGCTCAGGGGTGAACACTGAAGCTTTCTTT
NA	TRBJ1-5	TRBV20-1	few	CSASRGSDQPQHF	TGCAGTGCTAGTCGGGGGAGCGATCAGCCCCAGCATTTT
NA	TRBJ1-1	TRBV11-2	NA	CASSLGGRFGAEAFF	TGTGCCAGCAGCTTAGGGGGCCGGTTTGGGGCTGAAGCTTTCTTT
NA	TRBJ1-1	TRBV3-1/TRBV3-2	NA	CASSPPIRDGPEAFF	TGTGCCAGCAGCCCACCTATCCGGGACGGACCTGAAGCTTTCTTT
TRBD1	TRBJ1-2	TRBV7-2	NA	CASSLQGTGVNYGYTF	TGTGCCAGCAGCTTACAGGGGACAGGGGTAAACTATGGCTACACCTTC
NA	TRBJ1-6	TRBV4-1	NA	CASSPNGDAPLHF	TGCGCCAGCAGCCCTAACGGCGATGCGCCCCTCCACTTT
TRBD1	TRBJ1-2	TRBV6-5	NA	CASSLTGVNGYTF	TGTGCCAGCAGTCTAACAGGGGTCAATGGCTACACCTTC